Listed below are T cell receptor beta chains from one sample, sequenced in a study of blood T cell repertoires in COVID-19. The assay was immunoSEQ multiplex PCR, and TCRdb's table has in-frame clones only and misses some. The data contain hundreds of thousands of clones, about 90% of them seen just once; the ten biggest clones take up about 1%. Sample: PBMCs or T cells enriched from blood (not recorded which). The receptors come from a man aged 50-59 years who had been exposed to COVID-19. Both conserved end residues are part of each CDR3. Fields, in order: J gene, D gene, clone size, V gene, CDR3 DNA, CDR3 protein. The D gene is left open where the match is weak. Clone size appears in some rows only: once, few, many, or a class for an expanded clone.

j_gene: TRBJ1-4
d_gene: .
abundance: .
v_gene: TRBV2
CDR3nt: TGTGCCAGCATGATCGGGGGGTCTAATGAAAAACTGTTTTTT
CDR3aa: CASMIGGSNEKLFF

j_gene: TRBJ1-1
d_gene: .
abundance: .
v_gene: TRBV5-8
CDR3nt: TGTGCCAGCAGCTTGAGGGGCGTGGGAACTGAAGCTTTCTTT
CDR3aa: CASSLRGVGTEAFF

j_gene: TRBJ2-1
d_gene: TRBD1
abundance: few
v_gene: TRBV28
CDR3nt: TGTGCCAGCAGTTTACTGCAGGGGGCGCATGAGCAGTTCTTC
CDR3aa: CASSLLQGAHEQFF

j_gene: TRBJ1-5
d_gene: TRBD1
abundance: .
v_gene: TRBV18
CDR3nt: TGTGCCAGCTCACCACCGGGGACAGCCAATCAGCCCCAGCATTTT
CDR3aa: CASSPPGTANQPQHF

j_gene: TRBJ2-1
d_gene: TRBD1
abundance: .
v_gene: TRBV7-3
CDR3nt: TGTGCCAGCAGCTTCCGTCCCGGGACAGCCAATGAGCAGTTCTTC
CDR3aa: CASSFRPGTANEQFF

j_gene: TRBJ1-5
d_gene: .
abundance: .
v_gene: TRBV15
CDR3nt: TGTGCCACCAGCTTGTCCAGGTATAGCAATCAGCCCCAGCATTTT
CDR3aa: CATSLSRYSNQPQHF

j_gene: TRBJ2-1
d_gene: .
abundance: .
v_gene: TRBV24-1
CDR3nt: TGTGCCACCAGTGATCGGGTGGTCGGACGGGGATTCTACAATGAGCAGTTCTTC
CDR3aa: CATSDRVVGRGFYNEQFF

j_gene: TRBJ2-2
d_gene: TRBD2
abundance: .
v_gene: TRBV7-2
CDR3nt: TGTGCCAGCAGCTTATTCGGCGGGGGGGACACCGGGGAGCTGTTTTTT
CDR3aa: CASSLFGGGDTGELFF

j_gene: TRBJ1-1
d_gene: .
abundance: .
v_gene: TRBV27
CDR3nt: TGTGCCAGCAGTTTTGTCGGGGGGGGAACTGAAGCTTTCTTT
CDR3aa: CASSFVGGGTEAFF

j_gene: TRBJ1-4
d_gene: TRBD1
abundance: .
v_gene: TRBV6-6
CDR3nt: TGTGCCAGCAGCCCCGGGACAGTTGATGAAAAACTGTTTTTT
CDR3aa: CASSPGTVDEKLFF

j_gene: TRBJ2-1
d_gene: TRBD2
abundance: .
v_gene: TRBV6-4
CDR3nt: TGTGCCAGCAGTGAGGCTAGCGGCTACAATGAGCAGTTCTTC
CDR3aa: CASSEASGYNEQFF

j_gene: TRBJ2-1
d_gene: TRBD1
abundance: once
v_gene: TRBV18
CDR3nt: TGTGCCAGCTCAGCCCCCGGGACAGATGAGCAGTTCTTC
CDR3aa: CASSAPGTDEQFF

j_gene: TRBJ1-5
d_gene: TRBD1
abundance: .
v_gene: TRBV30
CDR3nt: TGTGCCTGCGGACAGGGGGCTAATAGCAATCAGCCCCAGCATTTT
CDR3aa: CACGQGANSNQPQHF

j_gene: TRBJ2-6
d_gene: .
abundance: .
v_gene: TRBV11-3
CDR3nt: TGTGCCAGCAGCTTAGGCGACAGTCCTGGGGCCAACGTCCTGACTTTC
CDR3aa: CASSLGDSPGANVLTF

j_gene: TRBJ1-6
d_gene: TRBD1
abundance: .
v_gene: TRBV18
CDR3nt: TGTGCCAGCTCACTCGCGACAGGGACGATTTCACCCCTCCACTTT
CDR3aa: CASSLATGTISPLHF

j_gene: TRBJ2-3
d_gene: .
abundance: .
v_gene: TRBV24-1
CDR3nt: TGTGCCACCAGTGGAAGGAAAGAGGCGCAGTATTTT
CDR3aa: CATSGRKEAQYF

j_gene: TRBJ2-7
d_gene: TRBD1
abundance: once
v_gene: TRBV6-5
CDR3nt: TGTGCCAGCAGTTATACAGGGGGTAGCGAGCAGTACTTC
CDR3aa: CASSYTGGSEQYF

j_gene: TRBJ1-1
d_gene: TRBD1
abundance: .
v_gene: TRBV6-5
CDR3nt: TGTGCCAGCAACCCGGGGACAGGGAACACTGAAGCTTTCTTT
CDR3aa: CASNPGTGNTEAFF

j_gene: TRBJ1-2
d_gene: .
abundance: .
v_gene: TRBV5-4
CDR3nt: TGTGCCAGCAGCTTGGCTGGGGCTGGTTTCCTTGGCTACACCTTC
CDR3aa: CASSLAGAGFLGYTF

j_gene: TRBJ2-2
d_gene: TRBD2
abundance: .
v_gene: TRBV11-3
CDR3nt: TGTGCCAGCAGCTTAGGCGGGGGAGTCACCGGGGAGCTGTTTTTT
CDR3aa: CASSLGGGVTGELFF